This T cell receptor beta chain was obtained from a study of a mutant IDH1 vaccine in newly diagnosed glioma. Overall study findings and caveats: Variations in leading peripheral T cell clonotypes appeared to have no connection with pseudoprogression.

This CDR3 region has 13 residues. V was clipped by 6 bases and J by 10 bases; unmatched bases: 7. The germline V gene has CDR1 MGHDK and CDR2 SYGVNS. Some clones are missing from TCRdb's copy, which holds only in-frame ones; the method was immunoSEQ multiplex PCR. The table lists fewer than 30,000 clones, around 80% of them singletons. With regard to this clone: What it binds is not known.

Time point noted: week 23, last vaccination. Vaccination used 300 ug of mutant IDH1 20-mer peptide per dose, with topical imiquimod. The rearrangement links TRBV25-1 to TRBJ2-3; 10 bases align to TRBD1. The sequence was obtained from a woman aged 18-29 years with glioma. This specimen was PBMCs, taken from a glioma patient whose treatment included an IDH1 peptide vaccine. CDR3: CASRGQGLLAQYF. The CDR3 region has the DNA TGTGCCAGCAGGGGACAGGGGTTACTTGCGCAGTATTTT.